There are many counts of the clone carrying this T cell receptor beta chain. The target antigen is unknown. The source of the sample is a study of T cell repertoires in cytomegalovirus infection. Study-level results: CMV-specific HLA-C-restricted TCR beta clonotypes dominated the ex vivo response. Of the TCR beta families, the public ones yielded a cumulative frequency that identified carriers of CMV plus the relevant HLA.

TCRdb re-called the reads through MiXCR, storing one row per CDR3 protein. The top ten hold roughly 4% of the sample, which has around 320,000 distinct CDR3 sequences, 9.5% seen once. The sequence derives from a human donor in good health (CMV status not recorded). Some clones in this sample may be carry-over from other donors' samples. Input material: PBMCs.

The DNA for the CDR3 is TGTGCCAGCAGTTACAGCAGCGGGCCCAATGAGCAGTTCTTC. It is translated as CASSYSSGPNEQFF. The genes are TRBV6-2 or TRBV6-3 and TRBJ2-1; a weak D match, TRBD2 (6 bases). The CDR3 totals 14 residues. Looked up from germline, CDR1 is MNHEY and CDR2 is SVGEGT. V was pared by 2 bases and J by 6 bases, with 11 bases between.